Below, one T cell receptor (beta chain) is given with its context. Specified treatment: around 19 received Ad26.COV2.S at low or high dose, single or two shots; about five received placebo; per-sample allocation not given. Each sample was drawn 63 days after the first injection (of vaccine or placebo). Cohort 1b enrolled adults aged 18-55 years in Boston. The repertoire was sequenced with immunoSEQ multiplex PCR; TCRdb's copy has only in-frame clones and lacks some. The table has about 370,000 clones, 75% to 90% seen once. The data stem from a study of Ad26.COV2.S vaccination and SARS-CoV-2 variants. Study-wide context: In the COV1001 trial, the donor was in the Ad26.COV2.S arm.

The source was peripheral blood, collected in a trial of Ad26.COV2.S vaccine versus placebo. The sequence came from a person between 18 and 59 years old who received the Ad26.COV2.S COVID-19 vaccine or a placebo.

CDR3 in amino acids: CASSIRPRGSGSGRGELFF. DNA of the CDR3: TGTGCCAGTAGTATAAGGCCAAGGGGAAGCGGGAGTGGGAGAGGGGAGCTGTTTTTT. V usage is TRBV19 and J usage is TRBJ2-2; 8 bases are a match to TRBD2. This CDR3 spans 19 amino acids. Trimming removed 2 bases from V and 8 bases from J; junction bases left unmatched: 19. CDR1 and CDR2 from the germline V gene are LNHDA and SQIVND (reference sequence).